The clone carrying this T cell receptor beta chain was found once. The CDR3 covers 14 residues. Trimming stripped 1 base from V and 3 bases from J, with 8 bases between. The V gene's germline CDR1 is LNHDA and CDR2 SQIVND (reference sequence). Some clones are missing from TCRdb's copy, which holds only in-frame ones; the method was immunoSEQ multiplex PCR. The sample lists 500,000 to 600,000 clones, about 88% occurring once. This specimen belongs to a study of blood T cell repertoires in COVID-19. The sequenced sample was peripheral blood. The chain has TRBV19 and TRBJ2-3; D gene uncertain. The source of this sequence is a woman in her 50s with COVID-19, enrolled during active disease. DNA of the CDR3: TGTGCCAGTAGTATAGCAGTAACGACAGATACGCAGTATTTT. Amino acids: CASSIAVTTDTQYF.